Below are 20 T cell receptor beta chains sequenced from a single sample in a study of CD8+ T cells in alopecia areata. Following RNA extraction, reverse transcription yielded cDNA that acted as the sequencing template. The method was immunoSEQ multiplex PCR; TCRdb's version includes in-frame clones alone and lacks a portion of them. This sample carries under 300,000 clones, about 60% of them seen once, and the ten largest clones take 0.75% to 0.95%. Treatment given: oral pan-JAK inhibitor, 5-10 mg twice daily. The sample here was CD4+ T cells sorted from blood, taken at week 52, from a patient treated with tofacitinib. The receptor set was obtained from a human donor with alopecia areata.

The count of this clone is one. The genes are TRBV19 and TRBJ2-7; 10 bases map to TRBD1. Germline V gene sequence: CDR1 LNHDA, CDR2 SQIVND (reference sequence). This CDR3 is built from 13 residues. J lost 4 bases, V lost 6 bases, and 3 bases had no gene match. CDR3 protein: CASRGQGSYEQYF. In nucleotides, the CDR3 is TGTGCCAGTAGGGGACAGGGGTCTTACGAGCAGTACTTC.

This chain links TRBV7-3 with TRBJ1-6; D call uncertain. V lost 2 bases, J lost 5 bases, and 7 bases lay in between. The CDR3 length is 14 residues. Germline V lookup: CDR1 SGHTA, CDR2 FQGTGA. The CDR3 spells CASSLLGNNSPLHF. As DNA, the CDR3 is TGTGCCAGCAGCTTATTGGGAAATAATTCACCCCTCCACTTT.

The chain carries TRBV29-1 and TRBJ2-3, with TRBD1 matching over 12 bases. Germline values: CDR1 SQVTM, CDR2 ANQGSEA. The CDR3 length is 17 residues. Trimming at V came to 7 bases and at J to 1 base, leaving 12 bases not matched to a gene. In nucleotides, the CDR3 is TGCAGCGGGGTTCCGGGACAGGGGGCATGGGGCACAGATACGCAGTATTTT. Protein: CSGVPGQGAWGTDTQYF.

Points on this clone: The junction and the germline gene differ at one end; a read error may be behind it. The V and J genes are TRBV7-7 and TRBJ2-1; 8 nucleotides match TRBD1. The CDR3 totals 15 residues. Looked up from germline, CDR1 is SSHAT and CDR2 is FNYEAQ (reference sequence). The DNA of the CDR3 is TGTGCTAGCAGCTCGGACAGGGTCTCCTACAATGAGCAGTTCTTC. It codes for CASSSDRVSYNEQFF.

The chain combines TRBV29-1 with TRBJ2-7; either TRBD1 or TRBD2 may fit D (6 bases each). Per the germline V gene, CDR1 is SQVTM and CDR2 is ANQGSEA. The V end lost 6 bases, the J end lost 7 bases, and 16 bases lay between the germline ends. The CDR3 covers 12 residues. CDR3 region: CSVQLQGREQYF. CDR3 bases: TGCAGCGTCCAACTTCAGGGGAGGGAGCAGTACTTC.

The CDR3 bases are TGCGCCAGCAGCGAGGGGGGGCAGCCCCAGCATTTT. Translation gives CASSEGGQPQHF. V gene TRBV5-1 combines with J gene TRBJ1-5; TRBD1 is a possible D gene (6 bases). Germline V gene data show CDR1 as SGHRS and CDR2 as YFSETQ. The CDR3 consists of 12 residues. V was clipped by 4 bases and J by 7 bases, with 9 bases between them.

CDR3 sequence: CASSLMPSYEQYF. The CDR3 coding sequence is TGTGCCAGCAGCCTCATGCCCTCCTACGAGCAGTACTTC. The chain is built from TRBV4-2 and TRBJ2-7; no firm D call. This CDR3 is built from 13 residues. Per germline, CDR1 LGHNA and CDR2 YNFKEQ. Trimming removed 4 bases from V and 0 bases from J, with 7 bases in between.

CDR3 in DNA: TGCGCCAGTAGATCGGCGGACAGTTACAATGAGCAGTTCTTC. Its translation: CASRSADSYNEQFF. The rearrangement links TRBV4-1 to TRBJ2-1; maybe TRBD1 (6 bases). CDR3 length: 14 residues. Germline loops: CDR1 MGHRA, CDR2 YSYEKL. Trimming took 9 bases from V and 4 from J, leaving 16 bases between them.

This clone came up a few times. The J gene is TRBJ2-3, the V gene TRBV10-3, with D possibly matching TRBD1 (6 bases). Trimming took 2 bases from V and 8 from J, leaving 14 bases between them. The CDR3 loop spans 14 amino acids. Germline CDR1 and CDR2: ENHRY and SYGVKD. The CDR3 DNA reads as TGTGCCATCAGTGAGACTCTGGGGGCAGGTACGCAGTATTTT. It specifies CAISETLGAGTQYF.

The chain links TRBV25-1 to TRBJ1-2, with D perhaps TRBD1 (6 bases). Germline-derived CDR1 and CDR2 are MGHDK and SYGVNS. The V and J ends lost 4 bases and 9 bases respectively, with 15 bases between them. This CDR3 contains 13 residues. The CDR3 nucleotides read TGTGCCAGCAGTGTCGGGCCCGGGGGCAGCTACACCTTC. As protein: CASSVGPGGSYTF.

On this clone itself: Other DNA sequences of this sample code for an identical CDR3. CDR3 region: CASSQEGDSPLHF. In DNA, the CDR3 is TGCGCCAGCAGCCAAGAAGGGGATTCACCCCTCCACTTT. The rearrangement uses TRBV4-3 and TRBJ1-6, with D perhaps matching TRBD1 (5 bases). The CDR3 spans 13 residues. Per germline, CDR1 LGHNA and CDR2 YSLEER. V lost 0 bases and J lost 8, with 5 bases in between.

The chain carries TRBV19 and TRBJ1-5; possible D gene TRBD1, 5 bases. The V gene's germline CDR1 is LNHDA and CDR2 SQIVND (reference sequence). This CDR3 comprises 14 residues. The V and J ends lost 8 bases and 3 bases respectively, with 14 bases between them. CDR3 in DNA: TGTGCCAGTCAAAAGCAGACAGACAATCAGCCCCAGCATTTT. It encodes CASQKQTDNQPQHF.

CDR3 bases: TGCAGCGTTGAAGGAGGGACAGGGGGCGAGAGGAATGAGCAGTTCTTC. Translating it yields CSVEGGTGGERNEQFF. V is TRBV29-1 and J is TRBJ2-1, with TRBD1 matching 12 bases. The V and J ends lost 1 base and 7 bases, in that order; junction bases with no gene match: 8. The CDR3 sequence is 16 residues long. Germline lookup yields CDR1 SQVTM and CDR2 ANQGSEA.

The gene calls are TRBV6-1 and TRBJ1-1, with D tentatively TRBD1 (6 bases). The germline V and J ends were trimmed by 6 bases and 3 bases, with 17 bases remaining between them. The CDR3 totals 15 residues. The germline gives CDR1 MNHNS, CDR2 SASEGT. For the CDR3, the DNA is TGTGCCAGCAGCCCTCGACAGGAGAGCTACACTGAAGCTTTCTTT. This codes for CASSPRQESYTEAFF.

V and J are TRBV9 and TRBJ1-5; D possibly corresponds to TRBD1 (5 bases). V was trimmed by 3 bases and J by 1 base, leaving 17 bases between them. The CDR3 extends over 17 amino acids. Germline assignment: CDR1 SGDLS and CDR2 YYNGEE. The CDR3 DNA reads as TGTGCCAGCAGCGCGGACGGAGGGCGGGGCAGCAATCAGCCCCAGCATTTT. Residues: CASSADGGRGSNQPQHF.

This chain joins TRBV5-4 and TRBJ2-7; no reliable D call. CDR3 length: 15 amino acids. Trimming stripped 0 bases from V and 0 bases from J, with 10 bases between. The germline V gene encodes CDR1 SGHNT and CDR2 YYREEE (reference sequence). CDR3 nucleotide sequence: TGTGCCAGCAGCTTGGGGGTCCAGTACTCCTACGAGCAGTACTTC. This sequence encodes CASSLGVQYSYEQYF.

This clone has only one observation. The chain uses TRBV6-5 and TRBJ1-2; tentatively, D is TRBD1 (6 bases). Germline V gene data show CDR1 as MNHEY and CDR2 as SVGAGI. Between the trimmed V and J ends, which lost 3 bases and 4 bases, there was a span of 12 bases. The CDR3 consists of 14 residues. For the CDR3, the DNA is TGTGCCAGCAGTTATTCAGGGGACGGCTATGGCTACACCTTC. This translates into CASSYSGDGYGYTF.

The chain employs TRBV5-1 and TRBJ1-1; D is ambiguous. The germline V gene has CDR1 SGHRS and CDR2 YFSETQ. The CDR3 consists of 14 residues. Trimming shortened V by 0 bases and J by 1 base, and 7 bases separated the two germline ends. The CDR3 region has the DNA TGCGCCAGCAGCTTGGAAGGCGGGAACACTGAAGCTTTCTTT. It is translated as CASSLEGGNTEAFF.

This chain links TRBV9 with TRBJ2-7; TRBD2 might be the D (5 bases). Trimming removed 4 bases at V and 4 bases at J, with 24 bases between. Germline CDR1 is SGDLS and CDR2 is YYNGEE. The CDR3 sequence is 17 residues long. The CDR3 loop reads CASSPDPSPGIGYEQYF. CDR3 DNA: TGTGCCAGCAGCCCTGACCCCTCCCCGGGGATCGGATACGAGCAGTACTTC.

The chain uses TRBV25-1 and TRBJ2-3, with D tentatively TRBD1 (5 bases). Trimming stripped 1 base from V and 2 bases from J, with 10 bases between. CDR1 and CDR2 (germline): MGHDK, SYGVNS. This CDR3 comprises 15 residues. The CDR3 region has the DNA TGTGCCAGCAGTGAATCACAGGCCTACACAGATACGCAGTATTTT. Translating gives CASSESQAYTDTQYF.